These 25 T cell receptor beta chains were all obtained from the same sample, sequenced in a study of vaccination and CD4 T cells after COVID-19. Stated treatment: approximately 9-day PBMC culture with coronavirus spike peptide pools or control peptides (ViraFEST assay). No antigens are known for them. Once obtained from cultured CD4+ T cells, the DNA was sequenced using the Oncomine TCR Beta short-read assay. TCRdb recomputed calls from the PCR reads with MiXCR, one row per CDR3 protein. The sample holds about 12,000 distinct CDR3 sequences, approximately 46% seen once. The specimen sequenced was CD4+ T cells from blood, cultured in vitro. The receptor set was obtained from a human donor who had recovered from COVID-19.

This clonotype was seen a few times. The chain has TRBV4-2 and TRBJ1-2; D perhaps matches TRBD1 (6 bases). CDR3 length: 15 residues. The V end was cut by 0 bases, the J end by 8 bases, with 16 bases between. Germline lookup yields CDR1 LGHNA and CDR2 YNFKEQ. CDR3 sequence: CASSQDEGGRGGYTF. CDR3 nucleotide sequence: TGTGCCAGCAGCCAAGACGAAGGGGGTAGGGGAGGCTACACCTTC.

The chain recombines TRBV12-3 or TRBV12-4 with TRBJ2-2; D remains ambiguous. There are 14 residues in the CDR3. The V and J ends lost 7 bases and 10 bases respectively, with 19 bases between them. This CDR3 is CASTPLRLNAELFF. CDR3 DNA: TGTGCCAGCACCCCGCTGCGGCTGAATGCGGAGCTGTTTTTT.

The chain's CDR3 is CASSLDPGTGPSELFF. Here the CDR3 DNA reads TGTGCCAGCAGCTTAGATCCCGGGACAGGGCCCTCGGAGCTGTTTTTT. J is TRBJ2-2 and V is TRBV11-3; 9 bases align to TRBD1. V shed 0 bases, J shed 10 bases, and the junction held 9 bases outside the gene matches. CDR1 SGHNT and CDR2 YENEEA come from the germline V gene. This CDR3 spans 16 amino acids. Together with reference TRBV11-3 and TRBJ2-2, the CDR3 gives the full variable domain: EAGVVQSPRYKIIEKKQPVAFWCNPISGHNTLYWYLQNLGQGPELLIRYENEEAVDDSQLPKDRFSAERLKGVDSTLKIQPAELGDSAVYLCASSLDPGTGPSELFFGEGSRLTVL.

This clonotype was seen only once. The V gene is TRBV5-4, the J gene TRBJ2-3; D unresolved. The CDR3 is 12 residues long. Germline V gene lookup returns CDR1 SGHNT and CDR2 YYREEE (reference sequence). V gave up 0 bases and J gave up 7 bases, with 6 bases separating them. The CDR3 loop is CASSLGLNTQYF. The DNA for the CDR3 is TGTGCCAGCAGCTTGGGGTTAAATACGCAGTATTTT. The entire variable domain, with the rest obtained from reference TRBV5-4 and TRBJ2-3, is as follows: ETGVTQSPTHLIKTRGQQVTLRCSSQSGHNTVSWYQQALGQGPQFIFQYYREEENGRGNFPPRFSGLQFPNYSSELNVNALELDDSALYLCASSLGLNTQYFGPGTRLTVL.

The rearrangement links TRBV2 to TRBJ2-7; 7 nucleotides match TRBD1. The CDR3 length is 14 residues. Trimming removed 7 bases from V and 1 base from J; junction bases left unmatched: 7. Germline CDR1 and CDR2: SNHLY and FYNNEI. The DNA of the CDR3 is TGTGCCAGCATGGTGGACAGGCCATCCTACGAGCAGTACTTC. This gives the protein CASMVDRPSYEQYF.

The V call is TRBV12-3 or TRBV12-4, the J call TRBJ1-5, with D unclear. V lost 6 bases to trimming and J lost 2 bases, with 14 bases between them. CDR3 length equals 15 residues. This chain's CDR3 is CASSRGPAGNQPQHF. The CDR3, as DNA: TGTGCCAGCAGCCGTGGGCCAGCCGGCAATCAGCCCCAGCATTTT.

This clonotype has more than one count but fewer than ten. The chain carries TRBV14 and TRBJ2-7, with D perhaps matching TRBD1 (7 bases). Germline V gene data show CDR1 as SGHDN and CDR2 as FVKESK. The CDR3 is 15 amino acids. Trimming removed 1 base at V and 2 bases at J, with 12 bases between. In nucleotides, the CDR3 is TGTGCCAGCAGCCAAGGGAGCAGGGGGGCCTACGAGCAGTACTTC. The encoded protein is CASSQGSRGAYEQYF.

In its sample, this clonotype was seen a few times. An end of the junction differs from the germline gene, which may be a read error. CDR3 in DNA: TGTGCTAGCAGCCGAGACAGATGGACTAGCGGGTCCCCTGTGTATGAGCAGTTCTTC. Protein product: CASSRDRWTSGSPVYEQFF. The chain carries TRBV7-7 and TRBJ2-1; TRBD2 matches at 11 bases. The CDR3 runs to 19 residues. The germline CDR1 and CDR2 sequences are SSHAT and FNYEAQ (reference sequence).

J is TRBJ2-6 and V is TRBV5-4; TRBD1 is a possible D gene (5 bases). V lost 4 bases, J lost 1 base, and 6 bases lay in between. In germline, CDR1 is SGHNT, CDR2 YYREEE (reference sequence). The CDR3 contains 14 residues. The CDR3 DNA reads as TGTGCCAGCAGCAGGGGTTCTGGGGCCAACGTCCTGACTTTC. Residues: CASSRGSGANVLTF.

This clonotype was counted between two and nine times. The junction and the germline gene differ at one end; a read error may be behind it. This rearrangement joins TRBV6-2 or TRBV6-3 to TRBJ2-7; 7 bases agree with TRBD2. The CDR3 covers 15 residues. Germline V gene lookup returns CDR1 MNHEY and CDR2 SVGEGT. CDR3 in amino acids: CASSSQWRREYGQYF. In nucleotides, the CDR3 is TGTGCCAGCAGCTCCCAGTGGCGGCGGGAGTACGGGCAGTACTTC.

The chain is built from TRBV6-1 and TRBJ1-6; 11 bases line up with TRBD1. With 4 bases clipped from V and 0 bases from J, the junction kept 2 bases outside the gene matches. There are 17 residues in the CDR3. CDR1 and CDR2 (germline): MNHNS, SASEGT. The CDR3 loop is CASSGGQGGSYNSPLHF. CDR3 bases: TGTGCCAGCAGTGGGGGACAGGGGGGCTCCTATAATTCACCCCTCCACTTT.

The sample holds a few counts of this clonotype. V and J are TRBV20-1 and TRBJ2-4; D unresolved. V lost 0 bases and J 3 bases, leaving 24 bases between the germline ends. The CDR3 sequence is 19 residues long. The V gene's germline CDR1 is DFQATT and CDR2 SNEGSKA (reference sequence). This CDR3 reads CSARESAAIVGLGKNIQYF. The CDR3 nucleotides read TGCAGTGCTAGAGAATCGGCAGCAATAGTCGGTTTGGGCAAAAACATTCAGTACTTC.

The chain joins TRBV7-9 to TRBJ2-1; TRBD1 might be the D (6 bases). Germline CDR1 and CDR2: SEHNR and FQNEAQ (reference sequence). The CDR3 has 19 residues. Deletions cut 1 base from V and 5 bases from J, with 24 bases between. CDR3 sequence reads: CASSLGNSLGRGYDNEQFF. DNA for the CDR3: TGTGCCAGCAGCTTAGGAAATAGCTTAGGCAGGGGATACGACAATGAGCAGTTCTTC.

This clonotype was recorded only once. The rearrangement joins TRBV11-1 to TRBJ2-7; D may be TRBD2 (6 bases). Trimming cost V 5 bases and J 3 bases, with 17 bases left between them. The CDR3 sequence is 15 residues long. CDR1 and CDR2 (germline): SGHAT, FQDESV (reference sequence). The CDR3 sequence: CASSPRLGGVYEQYF. CDR3 coding DNA: TGTGCCAGCAGCCCCCGACTCGGCGGGGTCTACGAGCAGTACTTC.

V and J are TRBV20-1 and TRBJ2-3, with 7 positions matching TRBD2. This CDR3 has 15 amino acids. Germline V lookup: CDR1 DFQATT, CDR2 SNEGSKA (reference sequence). With V trimmed by 1 base and J by 3 bases, 7 bases remained unmatched. As DNA, the CDR3 is TGCAGTGCTAGAGGGGGGGGGTTTGGTACAGATACGCAGTATTTT. As protein: CSARGGGFGTDTQYF.

The J gene is TRBJ2-7, the V gene TRBV7-2; a weak D match, TRBD2 (5 bases). Trimming pared 3 bases from V and 6 bases from J, leaving 12 bases between. This CDR3 has 13 amino acids. Germline V gene lookup returns CDR1 SGHTA and CDR2 FQGNSA. CDR3: CASSFQAAAEQYF. The CDR3 DNA follows: TGTGCCAGCAGCTTCCAGGCAGCGGCCGAGCAGTACTTC.

This chain links TRBV28 with TRBJ2-1; D gene uncertain. The germline V and J ends were trimmed by 3 bases and 5 bases, with 8 bases remaining between them. This CDR3 is 13 amino acids long. Germline loops: CDR1 MDHEN, CDR2 SYDVKM. CDR3 bases: TGTGCCAGCAGTTTCCGGACGAACAATGAGCAGTTCTTC. It codes for CASSFRTNNEQFF.

This clonotype was counted only a few times. Relative to the germline gene, one junction end is altered; a read error may explain this. CDR3 coding DNA: TGTGCTAGCACCCCCCTTGGGACTGGAAACACCATATATTTT. It encodes CASTPLGTGNTIYF. V and J are TRBV7-7 and TRBJ1-3; D is ambiguous. The CDR3 is 14 amino acids. Germline-derived CDR1 and CDR2 are SSHAT and FNYEAQ (reference sequence). The entire variable domain, with the rest obtained from reference TRBV7-7 and TRBJ1-3, is as follows: GAGVSQSPRYKVTKRGQDVTLRCDPISSHATLYWYQQALGQGPEFLTYFNYEAQPDKSGLPSDRFSAERPEGSISTLTIQRTEQRDSAMYRCASTPLGTGNTIYFGEGSWLTVV.

The V gene is TRBV20-1, the J gene TRBJ2-3, with D possibly being TRBD1 (5 bases). This CDR3 contains 17 residues. Germline V gene lookup returns CDR1 DFQATT and CDR2 SNEGSKA (reference sequence). Between the trimmed V and J ends, which lost 2 bases and 2 bases, there was a span of 20 bases. The CDR3 sequence is CSARRGGGGPTTDTQYF. CDR3 sequence (DNA): TGCAGTGCTAGAAGGGGCGGTGGCGGACCTACCACAGATACGCAGTATTTT.

The gene calls are TRBV11-2 and TRBJ2-2; 7 nucleotides match TRBD1. Germline trimming cut 1 base from V and 5 bases from J; bases unmatched to any gene: 7. The CDR3 is 16 amino acids. Germline V gene lookup returns CDR1 SGHAT and CDR2 FQNNGV. CDR3 amino acids: CASSLVKIQGTGELFF. The CDR3 nucleotides read TGTGCCAGCAGCTTAGTTAAGATACAGGGGACCGGGGAGCTGTTTTTT.

There are a few counts of this clonotype. This rearrangement joins TRBV29-1 to TRBJ2-3, with TRBD2 identical over 9 bases. V was pared by 4 bases and J by 3 bases, with 8 bases of the junction left unmatched. The CDR3 has 15 residues. Germline V gene sequence: CDR1 SQVTM, CDR2 ANQGSEA. CDR3 nucleotide sequence: TGCAGCGTTGGCTTTAGCGGGAGTGGGACAGATACGCAGTATTTT. This gives the protein CSVGFSGSGTDTQYF.

The chain has TRBV20-1 and TRBJ2-5; TRBD1 matches at 8 bases. Germline V gene lookup returns CDR1 DFQATT and CDR2 SNEGSKA (reference sequence). This CDR3 has 13 amino acids. V gave up 4 bases and J gave up 5 bases; unmatched junction bases: 6. CDR3: CSATTGGTETQYF. CDR3 nucleotide sequence: TGCAGTGCTACTACAGGGGGGACGGAGACCCAGTACTTC.

Within the sample, this clonotype is hyperexpanded. The chain links TRBV7-3 to TRBJ2-3; 14 bases match TRBD2. The CDR3 loop spans 17 amino acids. Germline CDR1 is SGHTA and CDR2 is FQGTGA. The V segment lost 5 bases and the J segment 3 bases; nucleotides outside the gene matches: 7. CDR3 coding DNA: TGTGCCAGCAGCCAAAGACTAGCGGGAGGGGGAACAGATACGCAGTATTTT. Translation gives CASSQRLAGGGTDTQYF.

The V call is TRBV12-3 or TRBV12-4, the J call TRBJ2-2; 10 bases fit TRBD2. The CDR3 covers 16 residues. After removal of 4 bases from V and 2 bases from J, the junction contained 4 bases not matched to a gene. CDR3: CASSWTSGYNTGELFF. The CDR3 DNA reads as TGTGCCAGCAGTTGGACTAGCGGATATAACACCGGGGAGCTGTTTTTT.

The chain is built from TRBV28 and TRBJ1-6, with D perhaps matching TRBD1 (5 bases). Germline CDR1 is MDHEN and CDR2 is SYDVKM. V lost 3 bases to trimming and J lost 7 bases, with 16 bases between them. The CDR3 contains 16 residues. The CDR3 DNA reads as TGTGCCAGCAGTTTCCCCGGGATGGGGGGGAATTCACCCCTCCACTTT. Translation: CASSFPGMGGNSPLHF. The full variable domain, its missing parts supplied by reference TRBV28 and TRBJ1-6, is DVKVTQSSRYLVKRTGEKVFLECVQDMDHENMFWYRQDPGLGLRLIYFSYDVKMKEKGDIPEGYSVSREKKERFSLILESASTNQTSMYLCASSFPGMGGNSPLHFGNGTRLTVT.